These 3 T cell receptor beta chains came from one sample sequenced in a study of vaccination and CD4 T cells after COVID-19. Researchers used the Oncomine TCR Beta short-read assay to sequence DNA from cultured CD4+ T cells. Each CDR3 protein gets one entry after TCRdb re-called the PCR reads with MiXCR. The sample contains fewer than 18,000 distinct CDR3 sequences, about 57% of which appear only once. Specified treatment: approximately nine-day PBMC culture with coronavirus spike peptide pools or control peptides (ViraFEST assay). The antigens of these receptors remain unknown. Sequences were obtained from CD4+ T cells from blood, cultured in vitro. The receptors shown here come from a human donor who had recovered from COVID-19.

This clonotype was recorded a few times. J is TRBJ1-5 and V is TRBV2; TRBD1 matches 7 bases. CDR1 and CDR2 from the germline V gene are SNHLY and FYNNEI. V shed 4 bases, J shed 4 bases, and the junction held 7 bases outside the gene matches. This CDR3 has 15 amino acids. CDR3 region: CASSGEGAYNQPQHF. The CDR3 bases are TGTGCCAGCAGTGGGGAGGGGGCGTATAATCAGCCCCAGCATTTT.

This clonotype was detected once. The V call is TRBV5-4, the J call TRBJ1-2; D remains ambiguous. Germline CDR1 is SGHNT and CDR2 is YYREEE (reference sequence). CDR3 length: 16 amino acids. V lost 0 bases, J lost 8 bases, and 20 bases lay in between. CDR3 DNA sequence: TGTGCCAGCAGCTTGGCTCATCACCGGGGTGGAGGGGGCTACACCTTC. Its protein is CASSLAHHRGGGGYTF.

The chain employs TRBV2 and TRBJ1-1, with unresolved D. This CDR3 spans 16 amino acids. From germline, CDR1 is SNHLY and CDR2 FYNNEI. V was clipped by 2 bases and J by 2 bases, with 15 bases between them. The CDR3 loop reads CASSESGIGVNTEAFF. The CDR3 region has the DNA TGTGCCAGCAGTGAATCGGGGATTGGAGTTAACACTGAAGCTTTCTTT.